The 21 T cell receptor beta chains listed next were all sequenced from one sample in a study of T cells in Graves' hyperthyroidism and ophthalmopathy. TCR beta CDR3 regions were amplified from RNA transcripts. RT-PCR in the first round (using the HTBI primer set) targeted the TCR CDR3. TCRdb independently ran MiXCR on the multiplex PCR reads; one entry per CDR3 protein. The table includes approximately 560,000 distinct CDR3 sequences, approximately 14% detected once. Sequences were obtained from blood. These receptors were obtained from a young woman with Graves' hyperthyroidism.

This clonotype was detected a few times. The chain employs TRBV7-6 and TRBJ2-7, with 9 bases fitting TRBD1. The germline V gene has CDR1 SGHVS and CDR2 FNYEAQ. Trimming took 1 base from V and 7 from J; bases not matched to a gene: 8. This CDR3 spans 15 amino acids. The CDR3 reads CASSLGGDRAGEQYF. For the CDR3, the DNA is TGTGCCAGCAGCTTAGGGGGGGACAGGGCGGGGGAGCAGTACTTC.

Ten or more counts support this clonotype. The chain couples TRBV27 to TRBJ1-4; the D gene is possibly TRBD1 (6 bases). Germline V gene sequence: CDR1 MNHEY, CDR2 SMNVEV (reference sequence). V was shortened by 5 bases and J by 6 bases, with 13 bases between the two germline ends. This CDR3 is built from 14 residues. Here the CDR3 reads CASSTHRVDEKLFF. For the CDR3, the DNA is TGTGCCAGCAGTACTCACAGGGTTGATGAAAAACTGTTTTTT.

This chain joins TRBV4-1 and TRBJ2-2; maybe TRBD2 (5 bases). Germline V gene sequence: CDR1 MGHRA, CDR2 YSYEKL. V shed 2 bases and J shed 7 bases, with 14 bases lying between them. The CDR3 is 15 residues long. The CDR3 DNA reads TGCGCCAGCAGCCAAAGGTGGGAGCGTAGCGGGGAGCTGTTTTTT. Protein sequence: CASSQRWERSGELFF.

At least ten counts were recorded for this clonotype. The chain combines TRBV10-3 with TRBJ2-1; 7 bases are a match to TRBD2. With 4 bases clipped from V and 4 bases from J, the junction kept 10 bases outside the gene matches. Germline V CDR1 and CDR2: ENHRY, SYGVKD. This CDR3 has 16 amino acids. The CDR3 loop reads CAISGGGVTVYNEQFF. The CDR3 region has the DNA TGTGCCATCAGTGGGGGGGGAGTGACAGTGTACAATGAGCAGTTCTTC.

J is TRBJ2-3 and V is TRBV9; D ambiguous. The V gene lost 0 bases and the J gene lost 3 bases, with 11 bases spanning the gap. The V gene's germline CDR1 is SGDLS and CDR2 YYNGEE. The CDR3 loop spans 15 amino acids. CDR3 region: CASSVGVVGTDTQYF. CDR3 bases: TGTGCCAGCAGCGTAGGGGTGGTGGGAACAGATACGCAGTATTTT.

Only a few counts were recorded for this clonotype. The rearrangement uses TRBV14 and TRBJ1-2; TRBD1 aligns across 8 bases. V shed 1 base and J 5 bases; nucleotides not matched to a gene: 3. Germline loops: CDR1 SGHDN, CDR2 FVKESK. This CDR3 comprises 14 residues. In DNA, the CDR3 is TGTGCCAGCAGCCAAGGGGACAGGTTTTATGGCTACACCTTC. Protein: CASSQGDRFYGYTF.

This clonotype was seen at least ten times. V and J are TRBV28 and TRBJ2-7; TRBD2 agrees at 9 bases. The CDR3 loop spans 18 amino acids. Trimming removed 2 bases from V and 0 bases from J; junction bases left unmatched: 11. Germline V CDR1 and CDR2: MDHEN, SYDVKM. The CDR3 protein is CASSLPHSGSRNSYEQYF. DNA of the CDR3: TGTGCCAGCAGTTTACCCCATAGCGGGAGCCGAAACTCCTACGAGCAGTACTTC.

Ten or more counts support this clonotype. This chain joins TRBV28 and TRBJ2-7, with 11 bases that match TRBD2. Germline CDR1 and CDR2: MDHEN and SYDVKM. The V gene end was trimmed by 5 bases and the J gene end by 2 bases; junction bases not matched to a gene: 5. The CDR3 contains 15 residues. As DNA, the CDR3 is TGTGCCAGCAGTACTAGCGGGAGTCCCCCCTACGAGCAGTACTTC. This gives the protein CASSTSGSPPYEQYF.

The chain couples TRBV2 to TRBJ2-1; 10 bases match TRBD2. Unmatched junction bases numbered 2, after V lost 4 bases and J lost 2 bases. The germline V gene has CDR1 SNHLY and CDR2 FYNNEI. CDR3 length: 15 residues. CDR3 loop: CASSGLAGAYNEQFF. CDR3 DNA sequence: TGTGCCAGCAGTGGCCTAGCGGGGGCCTACAATGAGCAGTTCTTC. Based on the CDR3 plus reference TRBV2 and TRBJ2-1, the full variable domain is EPEVTQTPSHQVTQMGQEVILRCVPISNHLYFYWYRQILGQKVEFLVSFYNNEISEKSEIFDDQFSVERPDGSNFTLKIRSTKLEDSAMYFCASSGLAGAYNEQFFGPGTRLTVL.

Only a few counts were recorded for this clonotype. This chain connects TRBV5-4 to TRBJ2-2; D is undetermined. Trimming pared 0 bases from V and 12 bases from J, leaving 15 bases between. The CDR3 has 14 residues. Germline-derived CDR1 and CDR2 are SGHNT and YYREEE (reference sequence). The CDR3 region is CASSLGQSRSQLFF. DNA for the CDR3: TGTGCCAGCAGCTTGGGACAAAGTCGGTCGCAGCTGTTTTTT.

This clonotype has a handful of counts. The J gene is TRBJ1-3, the V gene TRBV12-5; D is perhaps TRBD1 (5 bases). Germline V gene lookup returns CDR1 LGHNT and CDR2 FRNRAP. The CDR3 totals 16 residues. Trimming shortened V by 3 bases and J by 0 bases, and 12 bases separated the two germline ends. The DNA of the CDR3 is TGTGCTAGTGGTTTTAGTTTCGGGGCCTCTGGAAACACCATATATTTT. This encodes CASGFSFGASGNTIYF.

This clonotype was recorded many times. The chain recombines TRBV7-3 with TRBJ1-2; D may be TRBD1 (5 bases). Trimming stripped 5 bases from V and 1 base from J, with 11 bases between. Looked up from germline, CDR1 is SGHTA and CDR2 is FQGTGA. The CDR3 is 14 amino acids. CDR3 sequence reads: CASSPGDRNYGYTF. The CDR3 DNA sequence: TGTGCCAGCAGCCCCGGGGACCGTAACTATGGCTACACCTTC.

V and J are TRBV28 and TRBJ1-4, with D unresolved. V dropped 7 bases and J dropped 13 bases, with 25 bases sitting between them. CDR1 is MDHEN and CDR2 is SYDVKM in the germline V gene. The CDR3 totals 15 residues. Here the CDR3 DNA reads TGTGCCAGCACCTCTCTTAGCGGGGTAAATCTCGGACTGTTTTTT. Protein sequence: CASTSLSGVNLGLFF.

This clonotype was observed a few times. The chain uses TRBV9 and TRBJ1-3, with D uncertain. Germline V CDR1 and CDR2: SGDLS, YYNGEE. This CDR3 comprises 16 residues. Trimming took 0 bases from V and 0 from J, leaving 10 bases between them. CDR3 nucleotides: TGTGCCAGCAGCGTAGGGCCAGGCATCTCTGGAAACACCATATATTTT. Amino acid sequence: CASSVGPGISGNTIYF. The whole variable domain, remainder taken from reference TRBV9 and TRBJ1-3, is DSGVTQTPKHLITATGQRVTLRCSPRSGDLSVYWYQQSLDQGLQFLIQYYNGEERAKGNILERFSAQQFPDLHSELNLSSLELGDSALYFCASSVGPGISGNTIYFGEGSWLTVV.

This clonotype was detected only a few times. The chain links TRBV9 to TRBJ2-1; D remains ambiguous. Trimming took off 7 bases at V and 8 bases at J, with 13 bases between the two ends. This CDR3 spans 12 amino acids. CDR1 and CDR2 from the germline V gene are SGDLS and YYNGEE. CDR3 bases: TGTGCCAGCGGGCTAGTTTTGCATGAGCAGTTCTTC. This codes for CASGLVLHEQFF.

To note about this clonotype: One base away lies a much larger clone, so this may be a sequencing read error. J is TRBJ2-2 and V is TRBV15; 12 nucleotides line up with TRBD2. The CDR3 consists of 18 residues. Per the germline V gene, CDR1 is LNHNV and CDR2 is YYDKDF (reference sequence). Here the CDR3 reads CTTSIRTSGTPNTGELFF. The DNA of the CDR3 is TGTACCACCAGCATCCGGACTAGCGGGACTCCGAACACCGGGGAGCTGTTTTTT.

This clonotype was seen a few times. Germline and junction disagree at one end, which may indicate a read error. The chain has TRBV12-3 or TRBV12-4 and TRBJ2-7, with D possibly matching TRBD2 (6 bases). The CDR3 is 13 residues long. The CDR3 reads CASRPRDSNEQYF. CDR3 DNA sequence: TGTGCCAGCAGGCCCAGGGACTCCAACGAGCAGTACTTC.

This clonotype was seen many times. The gene calls are TRBV3-1 and TRBJ1-1; D perhaps matches TRBD1 (5 bases). Germline V gene data show CDR1 as LGHDT and CDR2 as YNNKEL (reference sequence). Between the trimmed V and J ends, which lost 4 bases and 6 bases, there was a span of 12 bases. The CDR3 length is 13 residues. The CDR3 DNA reads as TGTGCCAGCAGCCGGGCGGCGGGGGCTGAAGCTTTCTTT. The encoded protein is CASSRAAGAEAFF.

The table lists this clonotype with many counts. DNA for the CDR3: TGTGCCAGCAGCTTAACTAGCGGTGATTTCTACGAGCAGTACTTC. Translated: CASSLTSGDFYEQYF. This sequence joins TRBV5-5 and TRBJ2-7, with TRBD2 identical over 8 bases. This CDR3 spans 15 amino acids. Losses at the gene ends were 2 bases for V and 3 bases for J; bases not matched to a gene: 7. Germline V gene data show CDR1 as SGHKS and CDR2 as YYEKEE (reference sequence).

Only a few counts were recorded for this clonotype. This chain joins TRBV24-1 and TRBJ2-2; D unclear. V was shortened by 4 bases and J by 6 bases, with 11 bases between the two germline ends. The CDR3 runs 14 residues. Germline values: CDR1 KGHDR, CDR2 SFDVKD. The CDR3 loop is CATSESGPPGELFF. DNA of the CDR3: TGTGCCACCAGTGAATCGGGCCCCCCCGGGGAGCTGTTTTTT.

This clonotype was counted between two and nine times. Here the CDR3 reads CASSHSPSGNTIYF. CDR3 nucleotide sequence: TGTGCCAGCAGCCATTCTCCCTCTGGAAACACCATATATTTT. The genes are TRBV7-9 and TRBJ1-3; unclear D gene. The CDR3 extends over 14 amino acids. The V gene's germline CDR1 is SEHNR and CDR2 FQNEAQ (reference sequence). Trimming removed 5 bases from V and 0 bases from J, with 8 bases in between.